Below are 17 T cell receptor beta chains sequenced from a single sample in a study of shared clonotypes between healthy human individuals. The protocol was immunoSEQ multiplex PCR, while the TCRdb copy is restricted to in-frame clones and leaves out a portion. The sample lists 850,000 to 1,200,000 clones, about 76% occurring once. Sequencing was done on a sample of memory CD4+ T cells sorted from blood. Subset noted: CD45RA-negative fraction. These receptors originate from a man in his late teens or twenties in good health.

The chain carries TRBV19 and TRBJ1-5, with 9 bases lining up with TRBD1. J lost 4 bases, V lost 4 bases, and 5 bases had no gene match. The V gene's germline CDR1 is LNHDA and CDR2 SQIVND (reference sequence). The CDR3 loop spans 15 amino acids. The CDR3 region has the DNA TGTGCCAGTAGTAGAGAAGGACAGGGGAATCAGCCCCAGCATTTT. Its protein is CASSREGQGNQPQHF.

The rearrangement links TRBV18 to TRBJ2-2, with 11 bases matching TRBD2. CDR1 is KGHSH, CDR2 LQKENI, per germline. The CDR3 is 16 residues long. V trimming: 0 bases; J trimming: 4 bases; junction bases outside the gene matches: 1. CDR3 region: CASSPPTSGSTGELFF. The CDR3 coding sequence is TGTGCCAGCTCACCACCAACTAGCGGGAGCACCGGGGAGCTGTTTTTT.

The V and J genes are TRBV6-1 and TRBJ1-5; no clear D. CDR1 and CDR2 (germline): MNHNS, SASEGT. The CDR3 length is 13 residues. V was shortened by 8 bases and J by 1 base, with 9 bases between the two germline ends. The CDR3 sequence is CASLEYSNQPQHF. The CDR3 DNA reads as TGTGCCAGCCTGGAGTACAGCAATCAGCCCCAGCATTTT.

This chain links TRBV5-8 with TRBJ2-1; 7 nucleotides agree with TRBD1. The germline V gene has CDR1 SGHTS and CDR2 YDEGEE. The CDR3 loop spans 18 amino acids. V shed 0 bases, J shed 4 bases, and the junction held 13 bases outside the gene matches. CDR3 coding DNA: TGTGCCAGCAGCTTGGGACAGGGAAGGGGCGAACTTTACAATGAGCAGTTCTTC. Its protein is CASSLGQGRGELYNEQFF.

CDR3 region: CASSLNGQGHNEQFF. CDR3 DNA sequence: TGCGCCAGCAGCTTGAATGGACAGGGTCACAATGAGCAGTTCTTC. The chain uses TRBV5-1 and TRBJ2-1, with 8 bases identical to TRBD1. The CDR3 has 15 amino acids. The germline CDR1 and CDR2 sequences are SGHRS and YFSETQ. J was trimmed by 5 bases and V by 1 base; bases with no gene match: 5.

This clone turned up a few times. The gene calls are TRBV18 and TRBJ1-2, with a weak D call TRBD1 (6 bases). CDR3 length: 15 residues. The germline V and J ends were trimmed by 2 bases and 4 bases, with 14 bases remaining between them. Germline V lookup: CDR1 KGHSH, CDR2 LQKENI. As DNA, the CDR3 is TGTGCCAGCTCACCAGTAAGCCAGGGGACCTATGGCTACACCTTC. Residues: CASSPVSQGTYGYTF.

V gene TRBV30 combines with J gene TRBJ2-4; D call uncertain. The CDR3 is 15 amino acids. Germline lookup yields CDR1 GTSNPN and CDR2 SVGIG (reference sequence). V gave up 1 base and J gave up 0 bases, with 10 bases separating them. The CDR3 nucleotides are TGTGCCTGGAGTGGGGCAGAACTAGCCAAAAACATTCAGTACTTC. Protein product: CAWSGAELAKNIQYF.

This clone has only a few counts. Different DNA sequences within this sample yield the same CDR3. The chain combines TRBV7-2 with TRBJ1-1; D gene ambiguous. V lost 3 bases and J 8 bases, leaving 7 bases between the germline ends. From germline, CDR1 is SGHTA and CDR2 FQGNSA. The CDR3 covers 11 residues. CDR3 DNA: TGTGCCAGCAGCTTTGGACGCGAAGCTTTCTTT. Its protein product is CASSFGREAFF.

This clone occurred a few times. The V gene is TRBV2, the J gene TRBJ1-1, with unresolved D. The V and J ends lost 3 bases and 6 bases respectively, with 11 bases between them. There are 13 residues in the CDR3. Germline values: CDR1 SNHLY, CDR2 FYNNEI. CDR3 nucleotide sequence: TGTGCCAGCAGTGACGCCCCAACCTCTGAAGCTTTCTTT. Protein: CASSDAPTSEAFF.

The chain links TRBV18 to TRBJ1-2, with 7 bases aligning to TRBD1. V was pared by 1 base and J by 4 bases, with 3 bases of the junction left unmatched. Germline CDR1 reads KGHSH; CDR2 reads LQKENI. The CDR3 sequence is 14 residues long. This CDR3 reads CASSPQDRVYGYTF. The CDR3 DNA reads TGTGCCAGCTCACCACAAGACAGGGTCTATGGCTACACCTTC.

This clone was detected a few times. The chain links TRBV9 to TRBJ1-1; D is unresolved. The CDR3 contains 13 residues. The V end was cut by 0 bases, the J end by 5 bases, with 8 bases between. Germline V CDR1 and CDR2: SGDLS, YYNGEE. CDR3 DNA sequence: TGTGCCAGCAGCGTAGATCAGACGACTGAAGCTTTCTTT. Its translation: CASSVDQTTEAFF. Full variable domain (outside the CDR3, taken from reference TRBV9 and TRBJ1-1): DSGVTQTPKHLITATGQRVTLRCSPRSGDLSVYWYQQSLDQGLQFLIQYYNGEERAKGNILERFSAQQFPDLHSELNLSSLELGDSALYFCASSVDQTTEAFFGQGTRLTVV.

This clone has more than one count but fewer than ten. The rearrangement links TRBV6-6 to TRBJ1-6, with TRBD1 identical over 7 bases. In germline, CDR1 is MNHNY, CDR2 SVGAGI (reference sequence). The ends lost 8 bases at V and 6 bases at J; junction bases unmatched: 4. The CDR3 has 13 amino acids. The CDR3 DNA follows: TGTGCCAGCGGCCGGGACAGTAATTCACCCCTCCACTTT. This translates into CASGRDSNSPLHF.

The chain employs TRBV4-2 and TRBJ2-5; 8 bases agree with TRBD2. The length of the CDR3 is 15 residues. V was pared by 1 base and J by 2 bases, with 3 bases of the junction left unmatched. The germline gives CDR1 LGHNA, CDR2 YNFKEQ. The CDR3 loop is CASSQVQRGQETQYF. DNA for the CDR3: TGTGCCAGCAGCCAAGTTCAGCGGGGGCAAGAGACCCAGTACTTC.

The gene calls are TRBV30 and TRBJ2-2, with 7 bases fitting TRBD2. The germline V gene encodes CDR1 GTSNPN and CDR2 SVGIG (reference sequence). The CDR3 extends over 16 amino acids. V was clipped by 3 bases and J by 6 bases; unmatched bases: 13. CDR3 region: CAWRPTRAGRAGELFF. Written as DNA, the CDR3 is TGTGCCTGGAGACCCACTCGGGCAGGGAGGGCCGGGGAGCTGTTTTTT.

J is TRBJ1-6 and V is TRBV28; no firm D call. Germline V gene lookup returns CDR1 MDHEN and CDR2 SYDVKM. The germline V and J ends were trimmed by 2 bases and 7 bases, with 6 bases remaining between them. The CDR3 consists of 13 residues. Here the CDR3 DNA reads TGTGCCAGCAGTTTACTGTCGAATTCACCCCTCCACTTT. Its translation is CASSLLSNSPLHF.

The chain employs TRBV19 and TRBJ2-7, with TRBD2 identical over 7 bases. Looked up from germline, CDR1 is LNHDA and CDR2 is SQIVND (reference sequence). The CDR3 covers 14 residues. V was pared by 8 bases and J by 2 bases, with 9 bases of the junction left unmatched. CDR3: CASLRTSPPYEQYF. The CDR3 DNA reads as TGTGCCAGTCTTAGGACTAGTCCGCCCTACGAGCAGTACTTC.

This chain joins TRBV15 and TRBJ2-7; 9 bases agree with TRBD1. J gave up 5 bases and V 5 bases, and 16 bases lay outside the gene matches. This CDR3 comprises 17 residues. CDR1 LNHNV and CDR2 YYDKDF come from the germline V gene (reference sequence). CDR3 nucleotide sequence: TGTGCCACCAGCGCTCATCCCCCACAGGGGGCCAGAAACGAGCAGTACTTC. This encodes CATSAHPPQGARNEQYF.